Listed here are 30 T cell receptor beta chains from one sample, sequenced in a study of T cells in pancreatic ductal adenocarcinoma. Surgery without prior neoadjuvant therapy was the treatment of the selected pancreatic ductal adenocarcinoma patients. Assay: immunoSEQ multiplex PCR; the TCRdb copy retains only in-frame clones and omits some. The sample consists of over 100,000 clones, 90% to 95% of them appearing once. Sample: PBMCs. The receptors originated from a human donor with pancreatic ductal adenocarcinoma.

The J gene is TRBJ2-5, the V gene TRBV7-6, with D perhaps matching TRBD1 (5 bases). There are 15 residues in the CDR3. Germline CDR1 reads SGHVS; CDR2 reads FNYEAQ. V shed 6 bases and J shed 2 bases, with 16 bases lying between them. The CDR3 DNA is TGTGCCAGCAGACCCCCCCCACAGGCACAAGAGACCCAGTACTTC. Amino acid sequence: CASRPPPQAQETQYF.

The genes are TRBV10-3 and TRBJ2-5; 8 nucleotides match TRBD2. J lost 1 base, V lost 4 bases, and 5 bases had no gene match. CDR1 is ENHRY, CDR2 SYGVKD, per germline. CDR3 length: 15 amino acids. CDR3 in amino acids: CAISGRTSSQETQYF. The DNA for the CDR3 is TGTGCCATCAGTGGTCGGACTAGCAGCCAAGAGACCCAGTACTTC.

This clone was observed a single time. The chain links TRBV28 to TRBJ2-3; TRBD2 aligns across 7 bases. The junction had 3 bases not matched to a gene; V was cut back by 8 bases and J by 4 bases. Germline CDR1 and CDR2: MDHEN and SYDVKM. This CDR3 has 12 residues. Here the CDR3 DNA reads TGTGCCAGCTTTGCGGGAGCAGATACGCAGTATTTT. Its protein is CASFAGADTQYF.

This sequence joins TRBV5-4 and TRBJ1-1, with D tentatively TRBD1 (5 bases). Deletions cut 4 bases from V and 7 bases from J, with 14 bases between. CDR1 is SGHNT, CDR2 YYREEE, per germline (reference sequence). The CDR3 has 13 amino acids. The CDR3 region is CASSPGLVFEAFF. CDR3 nucleotides: TGTGCCAGCAGCCCGGGACTGGTCTTTGAAGCTTTCTTT. The full variable domain, completed using reference TRBV5-4 and TRBJ1-1, is ETGVTQSPTHLIKTRGQQVTLRCSSQSGHNTVSWYQQALGQGPQFIFQYYREEENGRGNFPPRFSGLQFPNYSSELNVNALELDDSALYLCASSPGLVFEAFFGQGTRLTVV.

CDR3 coding DNA: TGTGCCAGCAGCTTATACGGCGGGAGCTCCTACAATGAGCAGTTCTTC. It specifies CASSLYGGSSYNEQFF. The chain joins TRBV7-6 to TRBJ2-1; 7 bases agree with TRBD2. CDR3 length: 16 amino acids. V lost 2 bases and J lost 0; bases outside the gene matches: 4. Per the germline V gene, CDR1 is SGHVS and CDR2 is FNYEAQ.

V and J are TRBV7-9 and TRBJ2-2, with D hard to call. V lost 3 bases and J 6 bases, leaving 11 bases between the germline ends. Per germline, CDR1 SEHNR and CDR2 FQNEAQ (reference sequence). The CDR3 covers 14 residues. The CDR3 reads CASSLARSAGELFF. DNA for the CDR3: TGTGCCAGCAGCTTGGCTAGGAGCGCCGGGGAGCTGTTTTTT.

The chain uses TRBV6-1 and TRBJ2-5; 8 bases fit TRBD1. The V segment lost 2 bases and the J segment 5 bases; nucleotides outside the gene matches: 13. CDR3 length: 17 residues. Per the germline V gene, CDR1 is MNHNS and CDR2 is SASEGT. CDR3 sequence (DNA): TGTGCCAGCAGTGAATTGGCAGGGGGCCTAGCGAGGGAGACCCAGTACTTC. Translation: CASSELAGGLARETQYF.

This clone has a single count. This chain connects TRBV30 to TRBJ2-5, with 9 bases matching TRBD2. The V gene end was trimmed by 4 bases and the J gene end by 0 bases; junction bases not matched to a gene: 9. Per the germline V gene, CDR1 is GTSNPN and CDR2 is SVGIG (reference sequence). The CDR3 covers 16 residues. The CDR3, as DNA: TGTGCCTGGACCAGATCCGGACTAGCGTACCAAGAGACCCAGTACTTC. It translates to CAWTRSGLAYQETQYF. Complete variable domain (other parts from reference TRBV30 and TRBJ2-5): SQTIHQWPATLVQPVGSPLSLECTVEGTSNPNLYWYRQAAGRGLQLLFYSVGIGQISSEVPQNLSASRPQDRQFILSSKKLLLSDSGFYLCAWTRSGLAYQETQYFGPGTRLLVL.

The gene calls are TRBV11-2 and TRBJ2-3, with 9 bases identical to TRBD2. The length of the CDR3 is 16 residues. Germline lookup yields CDR1 SGHAT and CDR2 FQNNGV. The trim removed 4 bases at V and 3 bases at J, leaving 8 bases unmatched. The CDR3: CASSSWVAGVTDTQYF. The CDR3 DNA sequence: TGTGCCAGCAGCTCATGGGTAGCGGGAGTAACAGATACGCAGTATTTT.

The genes are TRBV5-1 and TRBJ2-2; D not certain. In germline, CDR1 is SGHRS, CDR2 YFSETQ. V lost 5 bases and J lost 0, with 11 bases in between. CDR3 length equals 15 residues. The CDR3 region is CASSALRSNTGELFF. In nucleotides, the CDR3 is TGCGCCAGCAGTGCCCTGAGGTCGAACACCGGGGAGCTGTTTTTT.

This chain joins TRBV18 and TRBJ2-3; the match to TRBD2 covers 12 bases. The CDR3 totals 17 residues. The V gene end was trimmed by 0 bases and the J gene end by 6 bases; junction bases not matched to a gene: 7. Looked up from germline, CDR1 is KGHSH and CDR2 is LQKENI. Here the CDR3 reads CASSPPMLAGGPDTQYF. CDR3 DNA: TGTGCCAGCTCACCACCGATGCTAGCGGGAGGGCCCGATACGCAGTATTTT. The variable domain in full, with the rest retrieved from reference TRBV18 and TRBJ2-3, is NAGVMQNPRHLVRRRGQEARLRCSPMKGHSHVYWYRQLPEEGLKFMVYLQKENIIDESGMPKERFSAEFPKEGPSILRIQQVVRGDSAAYFCASSPPMLAGGPDTQYFGPGTRLTVL.

J is TRBJ1-4 and V is TRBV6-5; D is uncertain. The V end lost 2 bases, the J end lost 5 bases, and 12 bases lay between the germline ends. The CDR3 consists of 15 residues. Germline assignment: CDR1 MNHEY and CDR2 SVGAGI. The CDR3 protein is CASSYRGRENEKLFF. CDR3 in DNA: TGTGCCAGCAGTTACCGAGGGAGAGAAAATGAAAAACTGTTTTTT.

The gene calls are TRBV5-1 and TRBJ2-2, with a tentative D call TRBD2 (5 bases). The CDR3 length is 15 residues. The V gene's germline CDR1 is SGHRS and CDR2 YFSETQ. The germline V and J ends were trimmed by 4 bases and 0 bases, with 10 bases remaining between them. The CDR3 loop reads CASSQAVTNTGELFF. In DNA form, the CDR3 reads TGCGCCAGCAGCCAAGCGGTTACGAACACCGGGGAGCTGTTTTTT. The full variable domain, completed using reference TRBV5-1 and TRBJ2-2, is KAGVTQTPRYLIKTRGQQVTLSCSPISGHRSVSWYQQTPGQGLQFLFEYFSETQRNKGNFPGRFSGRQFSNSRSEMNVSTLELGDSALYLCASSQAVTNTGELFFGEGSRLTVL.

The genes are TRBV19 and TRBJ2-7, with TRBD1 identical over 9 bases. The length of the CDR3 is 15 residues. V was clipped by 7 bases and J by 3 bases; unmatched bases: 10. Per germline, CDR1 LNHDA and CDR2 SQIVND (reference sequence). The CDR3 nucleotides are TGTGCCAGTACCCCCACCGGGACAGGGCTCTACGAGCAGTACTTC. It specifies CASTPTGTGLYEQYF.

CDR3 DNA sequence: TGTGCCACCCCGTCGGTTAATCAGCCCCAGCATTTT. Residues: CATPSVNQPQHF. J is TRBJ1-5 and V is TRBV19, with D uncertain. Germline V CDR1 and CDR2: LNHDA, SQIVND (reference sequence). The V end lost 10 bases, the J end lost 4 bases, and 11 bases lay between the germline ends. The CDR3 totals 12 residues.

This sequence joins TRBV27 and TRBJ2-2; the match to TRBD1 covers 8 bases. This CDR3 region has 14 residues. CDR1 and CDR2 (germline): MNHEY, SMNVEV (reference sequence). Trimming took 6 bases from V and 6 from J; bases not matched to a gene: 6. CDR3 sequence: CASRDGQGAGELFF. In nucleotides, the CDR3 is TGTGCCAGCAGGGACGGACAGGGCGCCGGGGAGCTGTTTTTT.

The chain combines TRBV7-9 with TRBJ1-5; 8 bases are a match to TRBD1. V lost 4 bases to trimming and J lost 3 bases; unmatched junction nucleotides: 2. From germline, CDR1 is SEHNR and CDR2 FQNEAQ (reference sequence). The CDR3 loop spans 14 amino acids. CDR3 DNA: TGTGCCAGCAGCTCACAGGGGGACAATCAGCCCCAGCATTTT. Translating it yields CASSSQGDNQPQHF.

The gene calls are TRBV7-2 and TRBJ2-7; TRBD2 matches at 9 bases. CDR1 is SGHTA, CDR2 FQGNSA, per germline. V lost 11 bases, J lost 7 bases, and 18 bases stayed unmatched. CDR3 length: 15 residues. The CDR3, as DNA: TGTGCCTCGAGCTGGGGAGCGGGAGGAGATTTGGAGCAGTACTTC. This gives the protein CASSWGAGGDLEQYF.

V usage is TRBV2 and J usage is TRBJ2-5, with 7 bases aligning to TRBD1. V lost 6 bases and J lost 7; bases outside the gene matches: 11. The length of the CDR3 is 14 residues. The V gene's germline CDR1 is SNHLY and CDR2 FYNNEI. The CDR3 region has the DNA TGTGCCAGCAGGGGACAGCGAGGCGTAGGGACCCAGTACTTC. It codes for CASRGQRGVGTQYF.

The chain joins TRBV9 to TRBJ2-2; D is possibly TRBD1 (5 bases). CDR3 length equals 12 residues. Looked up from germline, CDR1 is SGDLS and CDR2 is YYNGEE. V was clipped by 0 bases and J by 11 bases, with 8 bases between them. Here the CDR3 DNA reads TGTGCCAGCAGCGTAGCCCAGGGCGAGCTGTTTTTT. Amino acid sequence: CASSVAQGELFF.

The chain uses TRBV5-4 and TRBJ1-2, with TRBD1 matching over 9 bases. CDR1 is SGHNT, CDR2 YYREEE, per germline (reference sequence). The junction had 12 bases not matched to a gene; V was cut back by 6 bases and J by 9 bases. The CDR3 is 14 residues long. DNA for the CDR3: TGTGCCAGCACCCAAAAGGGACAGGGTAATCGCTACACCTTC. Translated: CASTQKGQGNRYTF.

This chain links TRBV7-9 with TRBJ1-1; TRBD1 aligns across 10 bases. The CDR3 spans 17 residues. The germline CDR1 and CDR2 sequences are SEHNR and FQNEAQ (reference sequence). Losses at the gene ends were 2 bases for V and 2 bases for J; bases not matched to a gene: 8. The CDR3 here is CASSLSGQGIANTEAFF. The CDR3 bases are TGTGCCAGCAGCTTATCGGGACAGGGGATAGCTAACACTGAAGCTTTCTTT.

A single count supports this clone. The gene calls are TRBV5-1 and TRBJ2-1; TRBD1 is a possible D gene (6 bases). The ends were cut back, 0 bases at V and 7 bases at J, with 11 bases in the middle. Germline V gives CDR1 SGHRS, CDR2 YFSETQ. This CDR3 has 14 residues. The CDR3 protein is CASSLGDNTNEQFF. In DNA form, the CDR3 reads TGCGCCAGCAGCTTGGGGGACAACACGAATGAGCAGTTCTTC.

The rearrangement joins TRBV6-1 to TRBJ1-5, with D maybe TRBD1 (6 bases). Germline V CDR1 and CDR2: MNHNS, SASEGT. The CDR3 consists of 14 residues. V lost 0 bases, J lost 6 bases, and 9 bases lay in between. This chain's CDR3 is CASSEAGGAQPQHF. CDR3 DNA sequence: TGTGCCAGCAGTGAAGCGGGGGGGGCTCAGCCCCAGCATTTT.

This chain connects TRBV27 to TRBJ2-2; possibly TRBD1 for D (6 bases). The CDR3 loop spans 16 amino acids. The ends were cut back, 3 bases at V and 2 bases at J, with 13 bases in the middle. Germline assignment: CDR1 MNHEY and CDR2 SMNVEV (reference sequence). In DNA, the CDR3 is TGTGCCAGCAGTTTCTCCGGGACACCCAACACCGGGGAGCTGTTTTTT. This sequence encodes CASSFSGTPNTGELFF.

J is TRBJ2-5 and V is TRBV18; 9 bases match TRBD1. The CDR3 loop spans 15 amino acids. J was trimmed by 4 bases and V by 3 bases; bases with no gene match: 6. Looked up from germline, CDR1 is KGHSH and CDR2 is LQKENI. CDR3 loop: CASSPRDRVRETQYF. CDR3 coding DNA: TGTGCCAGCTCACCTAGGGACAGGGTGAGAGAGACCCAGTACTTC.

V and J are TRBV6-6 and TRBJ2-1; 7 bases are a match to TRBD2. The CDR3 length is 14 residues. The germline V gene encodes CDR1 MNHNY and CDR2 SVGAGI (reference sequence). After removal of 5 bases from V and 4 bases from J, the junction contained 5 bases not matched to a gene. The CDR3 spells CASSPLAAYNEQFF. CDR3 DNA sequence: TGTGCCAGCAGTCCTCTAGCGGCATACAATGAGCAGTTCTTC.

The V call is TRBV7-9, the J call TRBJ2-1, with a possible D match to TRBD2 (6 bases). The CDR3 is 16 residues long. V lost 1 base, J lost 0 bases, and 10 bases lay in between. Per germline, CDR1 SEHNR and CDR2 FQNEAQ (reference sequence). The CDR3 loop is CASSLVVGGSYNEQFF. CDR3 bases: TGTGCCAGCAGCTTAGTCGTGGGAGGCTCCTACAATGAGCAGTTCTTC.

The rearrangement joins TRBV19 to TRBJ2-1, with D perhaps matching TRBD2 (5 bases). From germline, CDR1 is LNHDA and CDR2 SQIVND (reference sequence). With 3 bases removed from V and 7 bases from J, the gap between germline ends came to 10 bases. This CDR3 has 13 amino acids. CDR3 in amino acids: CASSMVRGNEQFF. CDR3 DNA: TGTGCCAGTAGTATGGTAAGAGGGAATGAGCAGTTCTTC. The full variable domain, with the rest looked up from reference TRBV19 and TRBJ2-1, is DGGITQSPKYLFRKEGQNVTLSCEQNLNHDAMYWYRQDPGQGLRLIYYSQIVNDFQKGDIAEGYSVSREKKESFPLTVTSAQKNPTAFYLCASSMVRGNEQFFGPGTRLTVL.

This clone was detected only once. The gene calls are TRBV7-2 and TRBJ2-1; D call uncertain. Germline V CDR1 and CDR2: SGHTA, FQGNSA. Trimming pared 3 bases from V and 10 bases from J, leaving 4 bases between. This CDR3 has 10 amino acids. In nucleotides, the CDR3 is TGTGCCAGCAGCTTGGGCGAGCAGTTCTTC. This gives the protein CASSLGEQFF.